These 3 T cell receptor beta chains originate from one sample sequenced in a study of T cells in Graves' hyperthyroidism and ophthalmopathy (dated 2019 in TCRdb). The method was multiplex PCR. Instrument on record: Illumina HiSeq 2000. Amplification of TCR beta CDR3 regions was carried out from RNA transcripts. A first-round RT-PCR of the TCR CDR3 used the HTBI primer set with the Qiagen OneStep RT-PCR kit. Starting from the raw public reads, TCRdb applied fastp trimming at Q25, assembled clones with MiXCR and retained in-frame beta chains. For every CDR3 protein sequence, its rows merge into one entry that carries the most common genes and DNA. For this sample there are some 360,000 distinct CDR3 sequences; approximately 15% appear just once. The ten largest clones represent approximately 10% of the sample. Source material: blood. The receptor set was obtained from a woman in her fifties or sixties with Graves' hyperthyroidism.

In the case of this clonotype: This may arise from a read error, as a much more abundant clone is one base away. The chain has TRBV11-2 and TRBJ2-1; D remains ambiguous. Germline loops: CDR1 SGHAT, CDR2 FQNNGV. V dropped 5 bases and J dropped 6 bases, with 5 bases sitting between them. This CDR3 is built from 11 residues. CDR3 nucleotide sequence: TGTGCCAGCAGCGCGGCCAATGAGCAGTTCTTC. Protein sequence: CASSAANEQFF.

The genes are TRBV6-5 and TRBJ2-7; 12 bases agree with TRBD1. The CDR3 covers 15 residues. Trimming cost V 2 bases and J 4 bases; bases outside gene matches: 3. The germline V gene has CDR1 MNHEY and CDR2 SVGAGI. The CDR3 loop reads CASSYGTGGAYEQYF. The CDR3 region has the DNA TGTGCCAGCAGTTACGGGACAGGGGGCGCGTACGAGCAGTACTTC.

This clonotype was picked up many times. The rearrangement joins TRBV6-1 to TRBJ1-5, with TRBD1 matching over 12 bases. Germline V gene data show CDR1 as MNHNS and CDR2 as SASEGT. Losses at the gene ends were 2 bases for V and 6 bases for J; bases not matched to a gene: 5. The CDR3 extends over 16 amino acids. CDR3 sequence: CASSEWGQGASQPQHF. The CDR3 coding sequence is TGTGCCAGCAGTGAATGGGGACAGGGGGCGAGTCAGCCCCAGCATTTT.